The 24 T cell receptor beta chains listed next were all sequenced from one sample in a study of blood T cell repertoires in COVID-19. The data were produced by immunoSEQ multiplex PCR, yet TCRdb's version contains in-frame clones alone and is incomplete. The sample shows around 300,000 clones, roughly 85% of them seen only once. Sequenced input: peripheral blood. The receptors come from a woman between 25 and 40 years old with active or convalescent COVID-19.

Written as DNA, the CDR3 is TGTGCCAGTAGTATTGAGACAGGGCGTAATCAGCCCCAGCATTTT. It is translated as CASSIETGRNQPQHF. This rearrangement joins TRBV19 to TRBJ1-5; 7 bases are shared with TRBD1. Germline lookup yields CDR1 LNHDA and CDR2 SQIVND (reference sequence). The CDR3 extends over 15 amino acids. Trimming took 3 bases from V and 4 from J; bases not matched to a gene: 6.

The V gene is TRBV6-5, the J gene TRBJ2-3, with a possible D match to TRBD2 (6 bases). Germline V gene sequence: CDR1 MNHEY, CDR2 SVGAGI. Trimming cost V 2 bases and J 0 bases, with 9 bases left between them. There are 15 residues in the CDR3. CDR3 DNA sequence: TGTGCCAGCAGTTACGGCGGGGCCAGCACAGATACGCAGTATTTT. It encodes CASSYGGASTDTQYF.

The J gene is TRBJ2-5, the V gene TRBV10-3, with 11 positions matching TRBD2. CDR3 length equals 17 residues. Germline V CDR1 and CDR2: ENHRY, SYGVKD. The junction had 7 bases not matched to a gene; V was cut back by 3 bases and J by 1 base. The CDR3 is CAISDPSGGFLQETQYF. CDR3 bases: TGTGCCATCAGTGACCCTAGCGGGGGGTTCCTCCAAGAGACCCAGTACTTC.

The V call is TRBV3-1 (or the pseudogene TRBV3-2), the J call TRBJ2-5; 11 bases fit TRBD2. Germline CDR1 reads LGHDT; CDR2 reads YNNKEL (reference sequence). Trimming at V came to 0 bases and at J to 4 bases, leaving 4 bases not matched to a gene. This CDR3 has 16 residues. The CDR3 protein is CASSQEVAGGPETQYF. Here the CDR3 DNA reads TGTGCCAGCAGCCAAGAGGTAGCGGGGGGGCCAGAGACCCAGTACTTC.

This chain joins TRBV19 and TRBJ2-5; maybe TRBD1 (7 bases). Germline CDR1 reads LNHDA; CDR2 reads SQIVND (reference sequence). The CDR3 covers 15 residues. Trimming removed 5 bases at V and 4 bases at J, with 17 bases between. CDR3 amino acids: CASSPYPGGGETQYF. The CDR3 DNA is TGTGCCAGTAGTCCTTACCCAGGGGGAGGAGAGACCCAGTACTTC.

The chain joins TRBV4-2 to TRBJ2-3; TRBD1 aligns across 7 bases. The CDR3 totals 14 residues. V dropped 6 bases and J dropped 4; count of bases not matched to a gene: 7. Germline V gene sequence: CDR1 LGHNA, CDR2 YNFKEQ. The CDR3 coding sequence is TGTGCCAGCAGAGGGGGCGGTTCCCCAGATACGCAGTATTTT. Residues: CASRGGGSPDTQYF.

CDR3 amino acids: CASSKKGVDSNQPQHF. The DNA of the CDR3 is TGTGCCAGCAGCAAAAAAGGGGTAGATAGCAATCAGCCCCAGCATTTT. The chain uses TRBV21-1 and TRBJ1-5; TRBD1 is the table's D call, not checked against the DNA. TRBV21-1 is a known pseudogene. CDR3 length equals 16 residues.

J is TRBJ2-3 and V is TRBV6-2 or TRBV6-3; 9 bases agree with TRBD1. This CDR3 region has 16 residues. CDR1 is MNHEY, CDR2 SVGEGT, per germline. The ends lost 2 bases at V and 2 bases at J; junction bases unmatched: 5. The CDR3 spells CASSYPGTGITDTQYF. The CDR3 coding sequence is TGTGCCAGCAGTTACCCCGGGACAGGGATCACAGATACGCAGTATTTT.

This clone came up once. The V and J genes are TRBV2 and TRBJ1-1, with 9 bases identical to TRBD1. V dropped 7 bases and J dropped 6; count of bases not matched to a gene: 3. Germline V gene lookup returns CDR1 SNHLY and CDR2 FYNNEI. The CDR3 has 12 residues. The CDR3 nucleotides read TGTGCCAGCAAGGACAGGGGCGCTGAAGCTTTCTTT. Translating gives CASKDRGAEAFF.

The V and J genes are TRBV25-1 and TRBJ1-4; no clear D. V was shortened by 4 bases and J by 3 bases, with 9 bases between the two germline ends. Germline lookup yields CDR1 MGHDK and CDR2 SYGVNS. The CDR3 loop spans 14 amino acids. The CDR3 loop is CASSGPPANEKLFF. CDR3 coding DNA: TGTGCCAGCAGTGGCCCACCGGCTAATGAAAAACTGTTTTTT. Full variable domain (remainder filled in from reference TRBV25-1 and TRBJ1-4): EADIYQTPRYLVIGTGKKITLECSQTMGHDKMYWYQQDPGMELHLIHYSYGVNSTEKGDLSSESTVSRIRTEHFPLTLESARPSHTSQYLCASSGPPANEKLFFGSGTQLSVL.

This sequence joins TRBV19 and TRBJ1-2, with 8 bases identical to TRBD1. Trimming at V came to 3 bases and at J to 4 bases, leaving 4 bases not matched to a gene. CDR3 length: 14 residues. Germline CDR1 LNHDA, CDR2 SQIVND (reference sequence). CDR3 DNA: TGTGCCAGTAGTATGGACAGGGATCTCTATGGCTACACCTTC. Translated, it gives CASSMDRDLYGYTF.

The J gene is TRBJ1-1, the V gene TRBV27, with 7 nucleotides matching TRBD1. The CDR3 totals 14 residues. The ends lost 6 bases at V and 5 bases at J; junction bases unmatched: 9. Germline V gene lookup returns CDR1 MNHEY and CDR2 SMNVEV (reference sequence). CDR3 sequence: CASSPQGRGTEAFF. CDR3 sequence (DNA): TGTGCCAGCAGCCCACAGGGGAGAGGGACTGAAGCTTTCTTT.

The V call is TRBV7-9, the J call TRBJ2-1; possibly TRBD2 for D (7 bases). This CDR3 has 14 amino acids. Germline loops: CDR1 SEHNR, CDR2 FQNEAQ (reference sequence). V lost 4 bases and J 5 bases, leaving 12 bases between the germline ends. This CDR3 is CASSSQGGDNEQFF. For the CDR3, the DNA is TGTGCCAGCAGCTCACAGGGAGGGGACAATGAGCAGTTCTTC.

The chain joins TRBV15 to TRBJ1-4; the D is unclear. Trimming cost V 1 base and J 8 bases, with 14 bases left between them. Germline V gene lookup returns CDR1 LNHNV and CDR2 YYDKDF (reference sequence). This CDR3 comprises 15 residues. CDR3 amino acids: CATSRVPRREEKLFF. CDR3 DNA: TGTGCCACCAGCAGAGTACCCCGAAGAGAGGAAAAACTGTTTTTT.

The chain employs TRBV19 and TRBJ1-1; 11 bases are a match to TRBD1. The ends lost 8 bases at V and 1 base at J; junction bases unmatched: 9. CDR1 is LNHDA, CDR2 SQIVND, per germline (reference sequence). The CDR3 consists of 16 residues. The CDR3 is CASSPAGQGENTEAFF. CDR3 bases: TGTGCCAGTTCTCCTGCGGGACAGGGGGAGAACACTGAAGCTTTCTTT.

The V call is TRBV29-1, the J call TRBJ1-5; the match to TRBD1 covers 7 bases. The CDR3 runs to 13 residues. The germline CDR1 and CDR2 sequences are SQVTM and ANQGSEA. J lost 5 bases, V lost 4 bases, and 5 bases had no gene match. In DNA form, the CDR3 reads TGCAGCGTTGGGGACAGTTGGGATCAGCCCCAGCATTTT. It is translated as CSVGDSWDQPQHF.

The chain combines TRBV19 with TRBJ2-1; 7 positions match TRBD2. The CDR3 is 15 amino acids. Per germline, CDR1 LNHDA and CDR2 SQIVND (reference sequence). The V segment lost 7 bases and the J segment 8 bases; nucleotides outside the gene matches: 14. CDR3: CASTFGGGQGDEQFF. In nucleotides, the CDR3 is TGTGCCAGTACCTTTGGGGGGGGTCAAGGCGATGAGCAGTTCTTC.

The rearrangement uses TRBV2 and TRBJ2-7; 12 bases line up with TRBD1. Germline CDR1 reads SNHLY; CDR2 reads FYNNEI. J lost 5 bases, V lost 6 bases, and 5 bases had no gene match. The CDR3 sequence is 14 residues long. The CDR3 nucleotides are TGTGCCAGCAGACGGGACAGGGGGCGGGACGAGCAGTACTTC. Its translation: CASRRDRGRDEQYF.

The chain is built from TRBV15 and TRBJ1-3, with 8 bases lining up with TRBD1. Per germline, CDR1 LNHNV and CDR2 YYDKDF (reference sequence). Trimming cost V 0 bases and J 3 bases; bases outside gene matches: 10. This CDR3 has 18 amino acids. The DNA for the CDR3 is TGTGCCACCAGCAGAGATTATGGAACAGGGGGAAATGGAAACACCATATATTTT. Protein sequence: CATSRDYGTGGNGNTIYF. Full variable domain (missing parts from reference TRBV15 and TRBJ1-3): DAMVIQNPRYQVTQFGKPVTLSCSQTLNHNVMYWYQQKSSQAPKLLFHYYDKDFNNEADTPDNFQSRRPNTSFCFLDIRSPGLGDTAMYLCATSRDYGTGGNGNTIYFGEGSWLTVV.

This clone was observed once. CDR3 in amino acids: CASSQAGLRYEQYF. The CDR3 region has the DNA TGTGCCAGCAGCCAAGCGGGACTCCGCTACGAGCAGTACTTC. V and J are TRBV14 and TRBJ2-7, with D possibly being TRBD2 (6 bases). Germline CDR1 reads SGHDN; CDR2 reads FVKESK. With 1 base removed from V and 3 bases from J, the gap between germline ends came to 10 bases. The CDR3 consists of 14 residues.

The chain is built from TRBV24-1 and TRBJ2-1; tentative D call: TRBD2 (7 bases). Germline V gene data show CDR1 as KGHDR and CDR2 as SFDVKD. The CDR3 sequence is 14 residues long. V was trimmed by 4 bases and J by 7 bases, leaving 13 bases between them. Here the CDR3 DNA reads TGTGCCACCAGTGACCCTGGGGGGGCGAATGAGCAGTTCTTC. Protein product: CATSDPGGANEQFF.

The chain couples TRBV2 to TRBJ1-2, with 12 bases fitting TRBD1. Germline CDR1 is SNHLY and CDR2 is FYNNEI. The CDR3 spans 15 residues. After removal of 8 bases from V and 5 bases from J, the junction contained 9 bases not matched to a gene. The CDR3 region has the DNA TGTGCCAGCCACGGTCCGGGACAGGGGGCTTATGGCTACACCTTC. The encoded protein is CASHGPGQGAYGYTF.

This rearrangement joins TRBV19 to TRBJ1-4; 9 bases match TRBD1. The CDR3 has 18 residues. The V gene end was trimmed by 3 bases and the J gene end by 0 bases; junction bases not matched to a gene: 8. Germline lookup yields CDR1 LNHDA and CDR2 SQIVND (reference sequence). CDR3 sequence (DNA): TGTGCCAGTAGTATCCCCGACAGGGGGTTAGCAACTAATGAAAAACTGTTTTTT. Protein product: CASSIPDRGLATNEKLFF.

The J gene is TRBJ1-2, the V gene TRBV10-3; maybe TRBD1 (5 bases). This CDR3 contains 13 residues. Trimming took 7 bases from V and 4 from J, leaving 13 bases between them. CDR1 and CDR2 (germline): ENHRY, SYGVKD. The CDR3 sequence is CAIKGQTPYGYTF. The CDR3 nucleotides are TGTGCCATCAAGGGGCAGACACCCTATGGCTACACCTTC.